This passage covers 16 T cell receptor beta chains from one sample sequenced in a study of T cell clonality in common variable immunodeficiency. Study-wide results and caveats: Fewer deletions and N-nucleotide insertions were reportedly seen in common variable immunodeficiency TCR beta sequences.

Here immunoSEQ multiplex PCR was the method, and the copy in TCRdb shows in-frame clones only, minus some. The sample is made up of about 35,000 clones, none counted only once. For these TCRs, the target antigens are not known. The sequencing input was peripheral blood mononuclear cells. The receptors stem from a human donor with common variable immunodeficiency.

Only a few counts were recorded for this clone. CDR3: CASSDSWTGGPWTYEQYF. CDR3 DNA (partial): TGTGCCAGCAGTGATAGTTGGACGGGGGGGCCCTGGACCTACGAG. The V and J genes are TRBV2 and TRBJ2-7, with TRBD2 identical over 8 bases. From the germline J gene comes the end of the CDR3, since the read stops 3 residues before it. Trimming removed 3 bases from V and 2 bases from J; junction bases left unmatched: 15. Germline values: CDR1 SNHLY, CDR2 FYNNEI. The CDR3 runs to 18 residues.

Comments on this clone: The read is 3 residues too short to cover the CDR3 end, so that end is filled in from the germline J gene. The V and J genes are TRBV5-1 and TRBJ1-1, with a weak D call TRBD1 (5 bases). Germline values: CDR1 SGHRS, CDR2 YFSETQ. This CDR3 is 13 amino acids long. Between the trimmed V and J ends, which lost 5 bases and 3 bases, there was a span of 11 bases. The sequenced part of the CDR3 DNA is TGCGCCAGCAGGACAGCACGAGACACTGAA. Translating it yields CASRTARDTE. The whole CDR3 protein is CASRTARDTEAFF.

Only a few counts were recorded for this clone. Read data end 3 residues before the CDR3 end; the end is taken from the germline J gene. The rearrangement links TRBV2 to TRBJ1-5; tentatively, D is TRBD1 (6 bases). The CDR3 is made up of 13 amino acids. Germline lookup yields CDR1 SNHLY and CDR2 FYNNEI. V was cut by 3 bases and J by 4 bases, with 7 bases left in between. The CDR3 loop reads CASSDTGNQPQHF. CDR3 DNA, as far as it was read: TGTGCCAGCAGTGATACAGGGAATCAGCCC.

The table lists this clone with many counts. The sequence runs out 3 residues before the end of the CDR3; the remainder is reconstructed from the germline J gene. The chain joins TRBV5-1 to TRBJ2-7; D is undetermined. The ends were cut back, 0 bases at V and 0 bases at J, with 4 bases in the middle. Germline V gives CDR1 SGHRS, CDR2 YFSETQ. This CDR3 comprises 13 residues. This CDR3 reads CASSLVLSYEQYF. The CDR3 DNA, read in part, is TGCGCCAGCAGCTTGGTACTCTCCTACGAG. The full variable domain, with the rest looked up from reference TRBV5-1 and TRBJ2-7, is KAGVTQTPRYLIKTRGQQVTLSCSPISGHRSVSWYQQTPGQGLQFLFEYFSETQRNKGNFPGRFSGRQFSNSRSEMNVSTLELGDSALYLCASSLVLSYEQYFGPGTRLTVT.

In regard to this clone: Read coverage stops 3 residues before the CDR3 terminus; the germline J gene supplies the remainder. The rearrangement links TRBV7-2 to TRBJ1-2; a weak D match, TRBD1 (5 bases). This CDR3 comprises 15 residues. Germline-derived CDR1 and CDR2 are SGHTA and FQGNSA. Trimming pared 0 bases from V and 4 bases from J, leaving 12 bases between. CDR3 DNA, as far as it was read: TGTGCCAGCAGCTTAGCGTGGGCGAGGGGCTATGGC. This sequence encodes CASSLAWARGYG. The entire CDR3 protein is CASSLAWARGYGYTF.

This clone is termed medium-sized. The read halts 3 residues ahead of the CDR3 end, with the missing end drawn from the germline J gene. The chain is built from TRBV2 and TRBJ1-2; the match to TRBD1 covers 7 bases. V lost 6 bases, J lost 4 bases, and 5 bases stayed unmatched. Germline values: CDR1 SNHLY, CDR2 FYNNEI. The CDR3 has 13 residues. The CDR3 sequence: CASRGDRPYGYTF. CDR3 bases read: TGTGCCAGCAGGGGGGACAGACCCTATGGC.

This clone was counted at least ten times. The sequence runs out 3 residues before the end of the CDR3; the remainder is reconstructed from the germline J gene. The V call is TRBV29-1, the J call TRBJ2-2; TRBD2 might be the D (6 bases). Trimming took off 3 bases at V and 5 bases at J, with 13 bases between the two ends. CDR1 is SQVTM and CDR2 is ANQGSEA in the germline V gene. The CDR3 covers 14 residues. CDR3 DNA (partial): TGCAGCGTTGATGGGGGACGGGGGACCGGGGAG. Translating it yields CSVDGGRGTGE. The full CDR3 protein reads CSVDGGRGTGELFF.

This clone was picked up many times. The read terminates 3 residues ahead of where the CDR3 ends, so the germline J gene completes it. J is TRBJ2-5 and V is TRBV2; D is ambiguous. Trimming removed 4 bases at V and 2 bases at J, with 11 bases between. The CDR3 consists of 14 residues. Looked up from germline, CDR1 is SNHLY and CDR2 is FYNNEI. Incomplete CDR3 DNA: TGTGCCAGCAGTGTGGTAGCAGAACAAGAGACC. Translated, it gives CASSVVAEQET. The full-length CDR3 reads as CASSVVAEQETQYF.

There are a few counts of this clone. CDR3 residues: CAWSVKGQGREKLFF. The DNA read from the CDR3 is TGTGCCTGGAGTGTAAAGGGACAGGGAAGGGAAAAA. The chain combines TRBV30 with TRBJ1-4; 9 bases match TRBD1. Read data end 3 residues before the CDR3 end; the end is taken from the germline J gene. There are 15 residues in the CDR3. Germline loops: CDR1 GTSNPN, CDR2 SVGIG (reference sequence). V dropped 0 bases and J dropped 8; count of bases not matched to a gene: 7.

There are many counts of this clone. The sequenced fragment ends 3 residues before the CDR3 boundary, so the rest is inferred from the germline J gene. The chain has TRBV20-1 and TRBJ2-1; D perhaps matches TRBD2 (6 bases). V shed 6 bases and J shed 8 bases, with 11 bases lying between them. CDR3 length: 11 residues. CDR1 is DFQATT and CDR2 is SNEGSKA in the germline V gene (reference sequence). The covered CDR3 bases are TGCAGTGCCTCGACTAGTGATGAG. Translated: CSASTSDE. The whole CDR3 reads CSASTSDEQFF.

This clone came up many times. The CDR3 goes on 3 residues after the read ends, and that part is filled in from the germline J gene. The chain recombines TRBV12-3 or TRBV12-4 with TRBJ2-2; the match to TRBD1 covers 9 bases. With V trimmed by 3 bases and J by 9 bases, 8 bases remained unmatched. The CDR3 consists of 15 residues. CDR3 sequence reads: CASSLGTGLSRELFF. The CDR3 DNA, read in part, is TGTGCCAGCAGTTTGGGGACAGGGCTATCCCGGGAG.

Of note for this clone: The CDR3 extends 3 residues past the end of the read, so its final part is completed from the germline J gene. The chain has TRBV6-1 and TRBJ2-2, with TRBD1 as a possible D gene (5 bases). The CDR3 spans 15 residues. V was cut by 4 bases and J by 1 base, with 10 bases left in between. The germline V gene has CDR1 MNHNS and CDR2 SASEGT. CDR3 DNA (partial): TGTGCCAGCAGTGCCAGGGTTGGGAACACCGGGGAG. Its translation: CASSARVGNTGE. The entire CDR3 is CASSARVGNTGELFF.

On this clone itself: The CDR3 extends 3 residues past the end of the read, so its final part is completed from the germline J gene. The chain carries TRBV18 and TRBJ2-6, with TRBD1 as a possible D gene (6 bases). This CDR3 contains 16 residues. Germline-derived CDR1 and CDR2 are KGHSH and LQKENI. Between the trimmed V and J ends, which lost 4 bases and 1 base, there was a span of 11 bases. Here the CDR3 reads CASSLQTGSGANVLTF. The CDR3 DNA, read in part, is TGTGCCAGCTCACTCCAAACAGGGTCTGGGGCCAACGTC.

Regarding this clone: Read data end 3 residues before the CDR3 end; the end is taken from the germline J gene. The chain recombines TRBV19 with TRBJ2-2, with TRBD1 identical over 8 bases. The CDR3 consists of 16 residues. V lost 4 bases, J lost 4 bases, and 8 bases stayed unmatched. The V gene's germline CDR1 is LNHDA and CDR2 SQIVND (reference sequence). CDR3 in amino acids: CASSSGQGAGTGELFF. Partial CDR3 DNA: TGTGCCAGTAGTAGTGGCCAGGGGGCGGGCACCGGGGAG. Supplemented by reference TRBV19 and TRBJ2-2, the full variable domain reads DGGITQSPKYLFRKEGQNVTLSCEQNLNHDAMYWYRQDPGQGLRLIYYSQIVNDFQKGDIAEGYSVSREKKESFPLTVTSAQKNPTAFYLCASSSGQGAGTGELFFGEGSRLTVL.

This clone occurred a few times. The CDR3 goes on 3 residues after the read ends, and that part is filled in from the germline J gene. The chain uses TRBV30 and TRBJ1-2; D call uncertain. Germline V gene sequence: CDR1 GTSNPN, CDR2 SVGIG (reference sequence). CDR3 size: 16 residues. V gave up 3 bases and J gave up 0 bases, with 17 bases separating them. The CDR3 bases that were read are TGTGCCTGGAGGGGATCGGACCCCGGGGCTAACTATGGC. Amino acids: CAWRGSDPGANYG. The complete CDR3 protein is CAWRGSDPGANYGYTF.

With respect to this clone: The read terminates 3 residues before the CDR3 end, so the remaining end is supplied by the germline J gene. The J gene is TRBJ2-3, the V gene TRBV7-6; TRBD2 matches 9 bases. With 1 base clipped from V and 4 bases from J, the junction kept 6 bases outside the gene matches. The germline CDR1 and CDR2 sequences are SGHVS and FNYEAQ. The CDR3 runs to 16 residues. CDR3 bases read: TGTGCCAGCAGCTTAGAGGCGGGGGGGGCAGCAGATACG. This encodes CASSLEAGGAADT. The entire CDR3 protein is CASSLEAGGAADTQYF.